One and the same sample provided the 21 T cell receptor beta chains below, sequenced in a study of T cells after yellow fever vaccination. Each CDR3 protein is one row after TCRdb ran MiXCR on the 5' RACE reads. The profile shows under 550,000 distinct CDR3 sequences, 21% of them singletons. The sample here was PBMCs, taken roughly 23 days after the first yellow fever vaccination. The receptors derive from a man younger than 35 who received the YFV17D yellow fever vaccine.

J is TRBJ2-6 and V is TRBV19; tentative D call: TRBD1 (8 bases). The CDR3 loop spans 17 amino acids. Germline CDR1 is LNHDA and CDR2 is SQIVND (reference sequence). The V and J ends lost 4 bases and 1 base respectively, with 14 bases between them. The CDR3 protein is CASSTYRGGSGANVLTF. DNA for the CDR3: TGTGCCAGTAGTACATACAGGGGGGGGTCTGGGGCCAACGTCCTGACTTTC.

The table lists this clonotype with a few counts. The J gene is TRBJ2-1, the V gene TRBV6-1; the match to TRBD1 covers 9 bases. With 0 bases clipped from V and 3 bases from J, the junction kept 6 bases outside the gene matches. The CDR3 has 17 amino acids. CDR1 and CDR2 (germline): MNHNS, SASEGT. The CDR3 spells CASSEAGTGYGYNEQFF. In DNA form, the CDR3 reads TGTGCCAGCAGTGAAGCGGGGACAGGGTACGGCTACAATGAGCAGTTCTTC.

This clonotype has at least ten counts. V and J are TRBV7-2 and TRBJ2-5, with a weak D call TRBD2 (5 bases). The germline gives CDR1 SGHTA, CDR2 FQGNSA. The CDR3 contains 12 residues. Trimming removed 5 bases from V and 5 bases from J, with 9 bases in between. CDR3 DNA sequence: TGTGCCAGCAGCCGCCCGGGGGAGACCCAGTACTTC. Translating it yields CASSRPGETQYF.

CDR3 loop: CASSRDLSYNSPLHF. DNA for the CDR3: TGCGCCAGCAGCCGGGACCTCTCCTATAATTCACCCCTCCACTTT. The gene calls are TRBV5-1 and TRBJ1-6, with a possible D match to TRBD1 (5 bases). Trimming removed 4 bases at V and 0 bases at J, with 8 bases between. This CDR3 has 15 amino acids. Germline-derived CDR1 and CDR2 are SGHRS and YFSETQ.

The V gene is TRBV11-2, the J gene TRBJ2-5; D may be TRBD1 or TRBD2 (6 bases each). Germline assignment: CDR1 SGHAT and CDR2 FQNNGV. V dropped 6 bases and J dropped 3 bases, with 14 bases sitting between them. The CDR3 totals 14 residues. CDR3 residues: CASSIGGSEETQYF. CDR3 bases: TGTGCCAGCAGTATAGGGGGGTCGGAAGAGACCCAGTACTTC.

As regards this clonotype: At one of its ends the junction is not consistent with the germline gene, which may arise from a read error. This chain connects TRBV6-5 to TRBJ1-5; D is uncertain. The CDR3 contains 14 residues. Germline loops: CDR1 MNHEY, CDR2 SVGAGI. The CDR3 nucleotides read TGTGCCAGCAGTTACTCGCGCCCTAATCTGCCCCAGCATTTT. This gives the protein CASSYSRPNLPQHF.

The J gene is TRBJ2-1, the V gene TRBV5-1; 8 positions agree with TRBD1. The ends lost 5 bases at V and 5 bases at J; junction bases unmatched: 3. This CDR3 contains 13 residues. In germline, CDR1 is SGHRS, CDR2 YFSETQ. DNA for the CDR3: TGCGCCAGCAGGCCGGGACAGGACAATGAGCAGTTCTTC. It translates to CASRPGQDNEQFF. Variable domain in full (rest from reference TRBV5-1 and TRBJ2-1): KAGVTQTPRYLIKTRGQQVTLSCSPISGHRSVSWYQQTPGQGLQFLFEYFSETQRNKGNFPGRFSGRQFSNSRSEMNVSTLELGDSALYLCASRPGQDNEQFFGPGTRLTVL.

This clonotype was detected many times. V is TRBV29-1 and J is TRBJ1-1, with 11 nucleotides matching TRBD1. The CDR3 is 12 residues long. J gave up 4 bases and V 6 bases, and 1 base lay outside the gene matches. Germline loops: CDR1 SQVTM, CDR2 ANQGSEA. CDR3 amino acids: CSVGTGGTEAFF. The CDR3 DNA reads as TGCAGCGTCGGGACAGGGGGCACTGAAGCTTTCTTT.

This clonotype was counted a few times. The chain joins TRBV2 to TRBJ2-7, with D possibly called TRBD1 or TRBD2 (5 bases each). Per germline, CDR1 SNHLY and CDR2 FYNNEI. V was trimmed by 4 bases and J by 13 bases, leaving 14 bases between them. The CDR3 is made up of 11 amino acids. CDR3 residues: CASSVEGFPYF. DNA for the CDR3: TGTGCCAGCAGTGTTGAGGGGTTCCCTTACTTC.

The chain employs TRBV24-1 and TRBJ1-4; possibly TRBD1 for D (5 bases). Looked up from germline, CDR1 is KGHDR and CDR2 is SFDVKD. The CDR3 spans 13 residues. The CDR3 sequence is CAHEDTTNEKLFF. Here the CDR3 DNA reads TGTGCTCACGAGGACACCACGAATGAAAAACTGTTTTTT.

This chain uses TRBV5-1 with TRBJ2-5; unclear D gene. Trimming removed 0 bases at V and 5 bases at J, with 14 bases between. CDR3 length: 15 amino acids. The germline V gene has CDR1 SGHRS and CDR2 YFSETQ. CDR3: CASSLEFPLRETQYF. As DNA, the CDR3 is TGCGCCAGCAGCTTGGAATTCCCTCTACGCGAGACCCAGTACTTC.

The V and J genes are TRBV6-2 or TRBV6-3 and TRBJ1-1, with a tentative D call TRBD1 (6 bases). Germline V CDR1 and CDR2: MNHEY, SVGEGT. V lost 9 bases and J 6 bases, leaving 17 bases between the germline ends. The CDR3 spans 13 residues. The CDR3 region is CASWGAGASEAFF. The CDR3 bases are TGTGCCAGTTGGGGGGCCGGAGCTTCTGAAGCTTTCTTT.

This clonotype was counted between two and nine times. The chain is built from TRBV27 and TRBJ1-2; a possible D gene is TRBD1 (6 bases). Germline-derived CDR1 and CDR2 are MNHEY and SMNVEV (reference sequence). This CDR3 is 18 amino acids long. V lost 2 bases to trimming and J lost 4 bases, with 23 bases between them. The chain's CDR3 is CASSLSPASGQVLYGYTF. The CDR3 DNA reads as TGTGCCAGCAGTTTAAGCCCTGCCTCGGGACAAGTTCTCTATGGCTACACCTTC.

This chain joins TRBV12-3 or TRBV12-4 and TRBJ2-4; TRBD1 aligns across 7 bases. This CDR3 region has 17 residues. With V trimmed by 6 bases and J by 0 bases, 11 bases remained unmatched. The CDR3 loop is CASRPSGTALAKNIQYF. In nucleotides, the CDR3 is TGTGCCAGCAGGCCTTCCGGGACAGCCCTAGCCAAAAACATTCAGTACTTC.

V gene TRBV7-8 combines with J gene TRBJ2-5, with D possibly TRBD1 on 5 matching bases. The CDR3 runs to 14 residues. V was shortened by 4 bases and J by 1 base, with 10 bases between the two germline ends. In germline, CDR1 is SGHVS, CDR2 FQNEAQ. In DNA, the CDR3 is TGTGCCAGCAGCTCCAGGGTTGGCCAAGAGACCCAGTACTTC. Translating it yields CASSSRVGQETQYF.

In its sample, this clonotype was seen a few times. V is TRBV20-1 and J is TRBJ1-5, with D possibly matching TRBD1 (6 bases). V lost 3 bases, J lost 10 bases, and 13 bases lay in between. The CDR3 consists of 12 residues. CDR1 is DFQATT, CDR2 SNEGSKA, per germline (reference sequence). The CDR3 DNA is TGCAGTGCTAGTTCCTTGACAGGCCCCCAGCATTTT. This translates into CSASSLTGPQHF.

The J gene is TRBJ2-7, the V gene TRBV28, with 9 bases that match TRBD1. This CDR3 has 14 amino acids. Germline V gene lookup returns CDR1 MDHEN and CDR2 SYDVKM. The J segment lost 2 bases and the V segment lost 4 bases, leaving 3 bases of the junction unmatched. The CDR3 DNA is TGTGCCAGCAGTTCCGGGACAGGGACCTACGAGCAGTACGTC. This encodes CASSSGTGTYEQYV.

Only a few counts were recorded for this clonotype. The chain combines TRBV5-1 with TRBJ2-3; D uncertain. The CDR3 consists of 13 residues. The germline V and J ends were trimmed by 3 bases and 3 bases, with 8 bases remaining between them. Germline loops: CDR1 SGHRS, CDR2 YFSETQ. CDR3 DNA sequence: TGCGCCAGCAGCTGGGAATTTACAGATACGCAGTATTTT. It yields the protein CASSWEFTDTQYF. Full variable domain (outside the CDR3, taken from reference TRBV5-1 and TRBJ2-3): KAGVTQTPRYLIKTRGQQVTLSCSPISGHRSVSWYQQTPGQGLQFLFEYFSETQRNKGNFPGRFSGRQFSNSRSEMNVSTLELGDSALYLCASSWEFTDTQYFGPGTRLTVL.

V gene TRBV20-1 combines with J gene TRBJ1-6; maybe TRBD1 (6 bases). There are 15 residues in the CDR3. V was clipped by 0 bases and J by 10 bases, with 16 bases between them. Germline V gene lookup returns CDR1 DFQATT and CDR2 SNEGSKA (reference sequence). CDR3 sequence: CSARDRAYRDSPLHF. The CDR3 DNA sequence: TGCAGTGCTAGAGATCGAGCCTACAGGGACTCACCCCTCCACTTT.

V gene TRBV7-6 combines with J gene TRBJ2-3; 9 bases line up with TRBD1. Germline V gene lookup returns CDR1 SGHVS and CDR2 FNYEAQ. V was clipped by 4 bases and J by 5 bases; unmatched bases: 10. The CDR3 contains 16 residues. The CDR3 loop reads CASSSPGQGLKDTQYF. For the CDR3, the DNA is TGTGCCAGCAGCTCACCGGGACAGGGTCTAAAAGATACGCAGTATTTT.

This clonotype occurred a few times. This chain uses TRBV18 with TRBJ1-3; no firm D call. Germline CDR1 is KGHSH and CDR2 is LQKENI. Trimming removed 0 bases from V and 0 bases from J, with 6 bases in between. The CDR3 contains 15 residues. CDR3 sequence: CASSPPAASGNTIYF. Written as DNA, the CDR3 is TGTGCCAGCTCACCACCGGCAGCCTCTGGAAACACCATATATTTT.